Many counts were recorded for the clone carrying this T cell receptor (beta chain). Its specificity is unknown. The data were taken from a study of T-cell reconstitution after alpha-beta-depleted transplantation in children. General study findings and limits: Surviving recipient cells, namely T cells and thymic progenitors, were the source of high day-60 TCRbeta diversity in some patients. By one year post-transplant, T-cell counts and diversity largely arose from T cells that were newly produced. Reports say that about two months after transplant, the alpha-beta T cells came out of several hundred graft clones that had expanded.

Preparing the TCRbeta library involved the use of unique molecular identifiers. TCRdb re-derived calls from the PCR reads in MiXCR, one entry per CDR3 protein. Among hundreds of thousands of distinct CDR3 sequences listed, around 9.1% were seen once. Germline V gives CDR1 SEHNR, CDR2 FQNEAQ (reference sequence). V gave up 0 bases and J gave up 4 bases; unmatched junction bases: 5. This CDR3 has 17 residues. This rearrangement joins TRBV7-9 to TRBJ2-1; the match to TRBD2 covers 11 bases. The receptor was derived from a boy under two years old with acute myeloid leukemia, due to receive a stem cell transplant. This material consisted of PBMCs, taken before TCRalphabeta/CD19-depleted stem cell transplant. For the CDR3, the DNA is TGTGCCAGCAGCTTAGCCCAGGGACTAGCGGATTACAATGAGCAGTTCTTC. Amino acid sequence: CASSLAQGLADYNEQFF. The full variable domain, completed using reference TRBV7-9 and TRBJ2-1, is DTGVSQNPRHKITKRGQNVTFRCDPISEHNRLYWYRQTLGQGPEFLTYFQNEAQLEKSRLLSDRFSAERPKGSFSTLEIQRTEQGDSAMYLCASSLAQGLADYNEQFFGPGTRLTVL.